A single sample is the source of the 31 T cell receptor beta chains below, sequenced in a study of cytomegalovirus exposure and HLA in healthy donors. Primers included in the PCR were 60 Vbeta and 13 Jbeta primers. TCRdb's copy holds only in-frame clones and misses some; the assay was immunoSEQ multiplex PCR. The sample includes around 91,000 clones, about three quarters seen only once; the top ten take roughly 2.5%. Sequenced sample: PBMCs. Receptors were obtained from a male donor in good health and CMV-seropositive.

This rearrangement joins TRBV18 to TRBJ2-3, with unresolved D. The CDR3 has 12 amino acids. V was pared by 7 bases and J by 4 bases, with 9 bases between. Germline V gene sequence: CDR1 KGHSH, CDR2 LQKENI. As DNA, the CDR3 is TGTGCCAGCTTAAAAATATCAGATACGCAGTATTTT. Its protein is CASLKISDTQYF.

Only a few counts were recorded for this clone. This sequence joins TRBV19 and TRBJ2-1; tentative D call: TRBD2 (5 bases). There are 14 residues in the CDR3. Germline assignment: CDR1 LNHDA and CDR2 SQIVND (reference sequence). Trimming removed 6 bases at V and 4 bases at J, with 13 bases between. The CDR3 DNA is TGTGCCAGTAGGCGGAGATCGGGATACAATGAGCAGTTCTTC. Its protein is CASRRRSGYNEQFF.

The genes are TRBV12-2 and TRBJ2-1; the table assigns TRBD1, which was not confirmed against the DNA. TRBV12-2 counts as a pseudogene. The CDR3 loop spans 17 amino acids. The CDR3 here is CASRLGLDRGSYNEQFF. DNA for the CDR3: TGTGCAAGTCGCTTGGGGTTGGACAGGGGCTCCTACAATGAGCAGTTCTTC.

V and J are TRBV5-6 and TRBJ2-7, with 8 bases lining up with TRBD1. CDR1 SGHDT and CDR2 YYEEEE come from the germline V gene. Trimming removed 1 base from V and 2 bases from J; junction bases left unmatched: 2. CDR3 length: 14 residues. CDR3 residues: CASSLTGGAYEQYF. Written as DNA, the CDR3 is TGTGCCAGCAGCTTGACAGGGGGTGCCTACGAGCAGTACTTC.

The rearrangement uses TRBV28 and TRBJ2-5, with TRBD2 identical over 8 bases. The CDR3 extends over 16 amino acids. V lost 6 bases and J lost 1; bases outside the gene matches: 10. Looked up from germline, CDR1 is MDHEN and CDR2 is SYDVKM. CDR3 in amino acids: CASSRGRGGVQETQYF. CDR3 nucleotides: TGTGCCAGCAGCCGAGGCCGGGGGGGGGTCCAAGAGACCCAGTACTTC.

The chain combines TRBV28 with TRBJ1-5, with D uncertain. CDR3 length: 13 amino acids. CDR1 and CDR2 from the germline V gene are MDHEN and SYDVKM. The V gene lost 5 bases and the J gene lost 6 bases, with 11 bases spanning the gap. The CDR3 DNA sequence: TGTGCCAGCAGTCCTGCCCGGAGTCAGCCCCAGCATTTT. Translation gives CASSPARSQPQHF.

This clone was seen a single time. The CDR3 DNA reads as TGTGCCAGCAGTACACAGAGCTCCTACGAGCAGTACTTC. Protein: CASSTQSSYEQYF. V usage is TRBV28 and J usage is TRBJ2-7; no definite D call. The CDR3 totals 13 residues. V was clipped by 5 bases and J by 0 bases, with 8 bases between them. CDR1 and CDR2 from the germline V gene are MDHEN and SYDVKM.

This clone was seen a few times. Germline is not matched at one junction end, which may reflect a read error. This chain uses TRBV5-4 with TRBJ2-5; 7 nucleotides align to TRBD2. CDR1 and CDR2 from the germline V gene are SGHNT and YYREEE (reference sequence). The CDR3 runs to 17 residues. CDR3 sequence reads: CGSSWGSGRPFQETQYF. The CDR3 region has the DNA TGTGGCAGCAGCTGGGGGTCCGGGAGGCCATTCCAAGAGACCCAGTACTTC.

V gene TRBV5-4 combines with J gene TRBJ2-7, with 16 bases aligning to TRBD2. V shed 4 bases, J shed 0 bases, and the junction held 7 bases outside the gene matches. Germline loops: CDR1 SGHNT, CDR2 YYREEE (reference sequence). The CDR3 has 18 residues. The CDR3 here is CASSPGTSGRALSYEQYF. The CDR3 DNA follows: TGTGCCAGCAGCCCGGGGACTAGCGGGAGGGCTCTCTCCTACGAGCAGTACTTC.

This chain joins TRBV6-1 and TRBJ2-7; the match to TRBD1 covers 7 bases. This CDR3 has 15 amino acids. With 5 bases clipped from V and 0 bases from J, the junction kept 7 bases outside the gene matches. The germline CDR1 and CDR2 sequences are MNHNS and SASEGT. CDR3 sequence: CASSTRQGHSYEQYF. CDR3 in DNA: TGTGCCAGCAGTACCCGACAGGGTCACTCCTACGAGCAGTACTTC.

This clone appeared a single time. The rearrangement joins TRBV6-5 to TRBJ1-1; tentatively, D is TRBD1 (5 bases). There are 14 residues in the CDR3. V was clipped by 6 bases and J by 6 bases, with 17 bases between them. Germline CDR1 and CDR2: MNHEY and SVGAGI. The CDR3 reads CASRRDSLDPEAFF. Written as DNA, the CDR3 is TGTGCCAGCAGAAGGGACTCCCTGGACCCTGAAGCTTTCTTT.

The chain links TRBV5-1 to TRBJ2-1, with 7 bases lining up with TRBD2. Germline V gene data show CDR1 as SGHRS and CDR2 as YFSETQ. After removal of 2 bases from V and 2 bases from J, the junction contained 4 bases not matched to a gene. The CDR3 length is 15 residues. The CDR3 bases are TGCGCCAGCAGCTTCCCTAGCGGAGCCTACAATGAGCAGTTCTTC. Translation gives CASSFPSGAYNEQFF. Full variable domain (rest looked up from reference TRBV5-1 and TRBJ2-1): KAGVTQTPRYLIKTRGQQVTLSCSPISGHRSVSWYQQTPGQGLQFLFEYFSETQRNKGNFPGRFSGRQFSNSRSEMNVSTLELGDSALYLCASSFPSGAYNEQFFGPGTRLTVL.

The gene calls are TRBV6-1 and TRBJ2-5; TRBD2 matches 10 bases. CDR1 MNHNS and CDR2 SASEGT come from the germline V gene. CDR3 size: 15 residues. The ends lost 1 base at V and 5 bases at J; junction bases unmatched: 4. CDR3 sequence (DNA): TGTGCCAGCAGTGAAGGAGCGGGAGGGCCGGAGACCCAGTACTTC. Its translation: CASSEGAGGPETQYF.

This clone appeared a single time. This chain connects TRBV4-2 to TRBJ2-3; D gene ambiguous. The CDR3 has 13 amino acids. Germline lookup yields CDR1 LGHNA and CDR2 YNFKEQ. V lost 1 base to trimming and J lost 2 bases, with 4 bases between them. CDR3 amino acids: CASSQGDTDTQYF. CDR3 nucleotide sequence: TGTGCCAGCAGCCAAGGCGACACAGATACGCAGTATTTT.

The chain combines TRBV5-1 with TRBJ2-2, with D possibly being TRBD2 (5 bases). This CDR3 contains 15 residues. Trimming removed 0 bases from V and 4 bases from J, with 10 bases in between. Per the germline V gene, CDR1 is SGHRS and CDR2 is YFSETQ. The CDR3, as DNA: TGCGCCAGCAGCTTGGACGGGGAGCCCACCGGGGAGCTGTTTTTT. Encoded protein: CASSLDGEPTGELFF.

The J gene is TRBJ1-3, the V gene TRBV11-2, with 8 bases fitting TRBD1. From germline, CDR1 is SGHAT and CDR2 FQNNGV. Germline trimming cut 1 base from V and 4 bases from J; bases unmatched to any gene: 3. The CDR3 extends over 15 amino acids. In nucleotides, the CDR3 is TGTGCCAGCAGCTTAGGGGCAGGGGGCGGAAACACCATATATTTT. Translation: CASSLGAGGGNTIYF.

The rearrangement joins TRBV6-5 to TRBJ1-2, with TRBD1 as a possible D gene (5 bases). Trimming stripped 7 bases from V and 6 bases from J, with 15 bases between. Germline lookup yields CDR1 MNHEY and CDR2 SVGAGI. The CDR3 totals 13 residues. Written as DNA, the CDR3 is TGTGCCAGCATGGGGTCCCAGGGTCATGGCTACACCTTC. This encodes CASMGSQGHGYTF.

The CDR3: CASSLGQVSGANVLTF. The CDR3 DNA follows: TGTGCCAGCAGCCTGGGACAGGTCTCTGGGGCCAACGTCCTGACTTTC. The V call is TRBV11-2, the J call TRBJ2-6; 8 nucleotides align to TRBD1. The J segment lost 0 bases and the V segment lost 5 bases, leaving 3 bases of the junction unmatched. This CDR3 comprises 16 residues. Germline CDR1 SGHAT, CDR2 FQNNGV.

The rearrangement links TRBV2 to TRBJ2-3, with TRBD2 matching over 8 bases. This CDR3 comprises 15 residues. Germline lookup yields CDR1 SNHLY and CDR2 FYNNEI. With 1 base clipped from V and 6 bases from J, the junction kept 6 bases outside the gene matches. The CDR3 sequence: CASSEGSGGVDTQYF. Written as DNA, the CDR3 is TGTGCCAGCAGTGAAGGGTCGGGAGGGGTGGATACGCAGTATTTT.

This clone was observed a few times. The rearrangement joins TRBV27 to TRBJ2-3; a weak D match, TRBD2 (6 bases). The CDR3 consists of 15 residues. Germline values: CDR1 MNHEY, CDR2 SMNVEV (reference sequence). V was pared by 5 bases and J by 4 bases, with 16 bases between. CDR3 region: CASSPTWGVSDTQYF. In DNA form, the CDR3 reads TGTGCCAGCAGTCCCACCTGGGGGGTATCAGATACGCAGTATTTT.

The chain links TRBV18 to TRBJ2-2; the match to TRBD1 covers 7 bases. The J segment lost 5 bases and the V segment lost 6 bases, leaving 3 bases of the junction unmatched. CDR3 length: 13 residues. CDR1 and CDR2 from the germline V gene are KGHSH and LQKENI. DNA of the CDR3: TGTGCCAGCTCCGCGACAGGGACCGGGGAGCTGTTTTTT. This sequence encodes CASSATGTGELFF.

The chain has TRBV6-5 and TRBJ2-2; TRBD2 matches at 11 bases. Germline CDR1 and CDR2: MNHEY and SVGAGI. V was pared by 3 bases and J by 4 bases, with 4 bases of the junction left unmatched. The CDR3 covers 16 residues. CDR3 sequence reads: CASSYLAGGPTGELFF. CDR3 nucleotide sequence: TGTGCCAGCAGTTATTTAGCGGGAGGGCCCACCGGGGAGCTGTTTTTT.

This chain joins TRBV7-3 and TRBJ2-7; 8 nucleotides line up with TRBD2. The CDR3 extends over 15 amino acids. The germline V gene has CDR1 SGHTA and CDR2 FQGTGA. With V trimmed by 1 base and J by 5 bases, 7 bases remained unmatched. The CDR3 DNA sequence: TGTGCCAGCAGCTTAAGGGCCGGGACTAGAAACGAGCAGTACTTC. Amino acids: CASSLRAGTRNEQYF.

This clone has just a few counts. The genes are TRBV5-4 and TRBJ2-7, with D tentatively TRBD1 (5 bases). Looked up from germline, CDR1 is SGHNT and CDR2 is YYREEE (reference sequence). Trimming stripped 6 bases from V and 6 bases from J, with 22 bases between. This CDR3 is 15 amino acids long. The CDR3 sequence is CASNPKGPTQSEQYF. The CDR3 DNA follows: TGTGCCAGCAACCCGAAGGGGCCCACTCAGAGCGAGCAGTACTTC.

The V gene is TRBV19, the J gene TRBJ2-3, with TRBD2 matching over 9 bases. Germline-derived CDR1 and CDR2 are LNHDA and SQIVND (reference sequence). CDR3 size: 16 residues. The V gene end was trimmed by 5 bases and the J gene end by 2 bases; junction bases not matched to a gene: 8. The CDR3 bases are TGTGCCAGTAGTCTCGGGACTAGCAGCCTCACAGATACGCAGTATTTT. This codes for CASSLGTSSLTDTQYF.

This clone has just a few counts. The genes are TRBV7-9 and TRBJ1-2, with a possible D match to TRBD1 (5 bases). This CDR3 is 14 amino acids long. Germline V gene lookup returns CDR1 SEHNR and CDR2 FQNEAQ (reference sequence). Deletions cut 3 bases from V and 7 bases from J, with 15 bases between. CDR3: CASSLLGLGGGYTF. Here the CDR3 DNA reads TGTGCCAGCAGCTTGTTGGGACTTGGTGGTGGCTACACCTTC.

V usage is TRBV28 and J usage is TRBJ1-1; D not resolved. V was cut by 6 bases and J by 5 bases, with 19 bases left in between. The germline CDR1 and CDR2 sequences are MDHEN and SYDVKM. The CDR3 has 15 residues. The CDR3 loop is CASSTADNTGTEAFF. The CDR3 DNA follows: TGTGCCAGCAGCACCGCCGACAACACGGGGACTGAAGCTTTCTTT.

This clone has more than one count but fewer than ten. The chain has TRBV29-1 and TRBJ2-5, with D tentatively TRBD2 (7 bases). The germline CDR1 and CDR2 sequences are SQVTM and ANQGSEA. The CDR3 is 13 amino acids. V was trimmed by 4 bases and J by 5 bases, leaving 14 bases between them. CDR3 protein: CSVGGGGSETQYF. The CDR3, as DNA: TGCAGCGTTGGCGGGGGCGGTTCGGAGACCCAGTACTTC.

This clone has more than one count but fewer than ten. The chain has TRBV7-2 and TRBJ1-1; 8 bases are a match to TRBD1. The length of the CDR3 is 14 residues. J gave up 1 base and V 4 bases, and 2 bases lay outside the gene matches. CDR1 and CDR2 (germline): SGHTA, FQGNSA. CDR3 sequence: CASSSGTGNTEAFF. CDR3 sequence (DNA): TGTGCCAGCAGCTCCGGGACAGGGAACACTGAAGCTTTCTTT.

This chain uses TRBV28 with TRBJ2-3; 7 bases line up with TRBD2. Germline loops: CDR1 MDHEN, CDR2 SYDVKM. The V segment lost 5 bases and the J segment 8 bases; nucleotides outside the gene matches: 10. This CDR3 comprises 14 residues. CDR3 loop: CASSPTPWGGTQYF. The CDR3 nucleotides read TGTGCCAGCAGTCCAACCCCATGGGGGGGTACGCAGTATTTT.

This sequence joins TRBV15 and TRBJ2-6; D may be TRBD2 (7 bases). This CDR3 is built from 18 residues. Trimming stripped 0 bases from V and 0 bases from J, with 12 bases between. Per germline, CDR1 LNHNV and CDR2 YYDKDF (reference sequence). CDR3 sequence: CATSRERGGNSGANVLTF. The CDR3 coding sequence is TGTGCCACCAGCAGAGAAAGGGGGGGAAACTCTGGGGCCAACGTCCTGACTTTC.